The 17 T cell receptor beta chains in this list originate from one sample, sequenced in a study of T cells after yellow fever vaccination. In TCRdb, the 5' RACE reads were re-called with MiXCR into one record per CDR3 protein. The repertoire holds under 550,000 distinct CDR3 sequences, with 21% as singletons. The sample consisted of PBMCs, taken approximately 22 days after the first yellow fever vaccination. These receptors were taken from a man between 18 and 35 years old who received the YFV17D yellow fever vaccine.

This chain links TRBV12-3 or TRBV12-4 with TRBJ2-1; D is unresolved. The CDR3 loop spans 15 amino acids. The V gene lost 2 bases and the J gene lost 0 bases, with 8 bases spanning the gap. In DNA form, the CDR3 reads TGTGCCAGCAGTTTACAGACCAGCTCCTACAATGAGCAGTTCTTC. This codes for CASSLQTSSYNEQFF.

This chain joins TRBV5-4 and TRBJ2-7, with D possibly being TRBD1 (6 bases). The V and J ends lost 0 bases and 5 bases respectively, with 6 bases between them. Germline V gene lookup returns CDR1 SGHNT and CDR2 YYREEE (reference sequence). The CDR3 consists of 12 residues. The CDR3, as DNA: TGTGCCAGCAGCTTGGACAGGGACGAGCAGTACGTC. This sequence encodes CASSLDRDEQYV.

This rearrangement joins TRBV29-1 to TRBJ2-1; 10 nucleotides agree with TRBD1. V shed 7 bases and J 4 bases; nucleotides not matched to a gene: 7. From germline, CDR1 is SQVTM and CDR2 ANQGSEA. The CDR3 length is 14 residues. In nucleotides, the CDR3 is TGCAGCGGGAGTGGGACAGGGGTTTACAATGAGCAGTTCTTC. It is translated as CSGSGTGVYNEQFF.

Only a few counts were recorded for this clonotype. The V gene is TRBV7-3, the J gene TRBJ1-2; 7 positions match TRBD1. Germline V gene sequence: CDR1 SGHTA, CDR2 FQGTGA. Trimming cost V 0 bases and J 0 bases; bases outside gene matches: 7. The CDR3 spans 17 residues. CDR3 amino acids: CASSLTAPGTANYGYTF. CDR3 bases: TGTGCCAGCAGCTTAACGGCTCCCGGGACAGCTAACTATGGCTACACCTTC.

This clonotype appeared a few times. This chain joins TRBV4-3 and TRBJ2-5; D possibly corresponds to TRBD1 (6 bases). The V gene lost 1 base and the J gene lost 1 base, with 13 bases spanning the gap. Germline lookup yields CDR1 LGHNA and CDR2 YSLEER. There are 16 residues in the CDR3. The CDR3 region has the DNA TGCGCCAGCAGCCAAGTAGCAGGGGCCTCCCAAGAGACCCAGTACTTC. It codes for CASSQVAGASQETQYF.

In DNA form, the CDR3 reads TGCAGTGCTTATAGCGGGACTAGCGGGGGCAATGAGCAGTTCTTC. It translates to CSAYSGTSGGNEQFF. This chain links TRBV20-1 with TRBJ2-1; 14 positions match TRBD2. CDR3 length: 15 residues. CDR1 and CDR2 (germline): DFQATT, SNEGSKA (reference sequence). The junction had 6 bases not matched to a gene; V was cut back by 5 bases and J by 6 bases.

This clonotype has a count of ten or more. The chain joins TRBV12-3 or TRBV12-4 to TRBJ1-5, with no clear D. CDR3 length equals 14 residues. The V and J ends lost 5 bases and 4 bases respectively, with 12 bases between them. The CDR3 DNA is TGTGCCAGCAGTCGGGAGGTGAAGAATCAGCCCCAGCATTTT. Its translation: CASSREVKNQPQHF.

V is TRBV10-3 and J is TRBJ2-3; a weak D match, TRBD1 (6 bases). CDR1 is ENHRY, CDR2 SYGVKD, per germline. The CDR3 is made up of 17 amino acids. The V and J ends lost 4 bases and 4 bases respectively, with 21 bases between them. As DNA, the CDR3 is TGTGCCATCAGTGGCCCAGTACAGGGTGGGGGCCCAGATACGCAGTATTTT. Its translation: CAISGPVQGGGPDTQYF.

The chain links TRBV5-1 to TRBJ2-5; D gene unclear. Per germline, CDR1 SGHRS and CDR2 YFSETQ. V lost 0 bases and J lost 0, with 6 bases in between. This CDR3 region has 14 residues. This CDR3 reads CASSLEKYQETQYF. CDR3 in DNA: TGCGCCAGCAGCTTGGAGAAGTACCAAGAGACCCAGTACTTC.

This clonotype occurred once. The rearrangement links TRBV6-5 to TRBJ2-7; D possibly uses TRBD1 or TRBD2 (5 bases each). Germline CDR1 and CDR2: MNHEY and SVGAGI. This CDR3 comprises 15 residues. The V end was cut by 2 bases, the J end by 0 bases, with 11 bases between. This CDR3 is CASSYGGPLSYEQYF. The CDR3 DNA is TGTGCCAGCAGTTACGGGGGTCCACTCTCCTACGAGCAGTACTTC.

The V call is TRBV6-1, the J call TRBJ2-5; 9 bases align to TRBD1. J gave up 4 bases and V 6 bases, and 6 bases lay outside the gene matches. The germline CDR1 and CDR2 sequences are MNHNS and SASEGT. CDR3 size: 14 residues. Here the CDR3 reads CASRRDRDRETQYF. Here the CDR3 DNA reads TGTGCCAGCAGGCGGGACAGGGATAGAGAGACCCAGTACTTC.

V usage is TRBV6-5 and J usage is TRBJ2-7; no reliable D call. With 4 bases removed from V and 7 bases from J, the gap between germline ends came to 11 bases. The CDR3 runs 12 residues. The germline V gene encodes CDR1 MNHEY and CDR2 SVGAGI. CDR3 residues: CASSSRLGEQYF. DNA of the CDR3: TGTGCCAGCAGTTCCCGTTTGGGGGAGCAGTACTTC.

The chain employs TRBV7-2 and TRBJ2-1; 9 positions agree with TRBD2. The CDR3 is 15 residues long. Per the germline V gene, CDR1 is SGHTA and CDR2 is FQGNSA. The V gene end was trimmed by 2 bases and the J gene end by 4 bases; junction bases not matched to a gene: 3. CDR3 loop: CASSLTSGRYNEQFF. The CDR3 DNA reads as TGTGCCAGCAGCTTAACTAGCGGGCGTTACAATGAGCAGTTCTTC.

This chain connects TRBV27 to TRBJ2-7, with 9 nucleotides matching TRBD1. The germline gives CDR1 MNHEY, CDR2 SMNVEV (reference sequence). Trimming at V came to 6 bases and at J to 6 bases, leaving 9 bases not matched to a gene. The CDR3 is 14 amino acids. The CDR3 DNA follows: TGTGCCAGCAGCCTCCCGGGACAGGGACGCGAGCAGTACTTC. This codes for CASSLPGQGREQYF.

This clonotype was counted only a few times. The J gene is TRBJ1-2, the V gene TRBV4-3; D is unresolved. Trimming took off 1 base at V and 8 bases at J, with 8 bases between the two ends. CDR3 length equals 12 residues. Per the germline V gene, CDR1 is LGHNA and CDR2 is YSLEER. The CDR3 region is CASSQGAQGYTF. The CDR3 DNA is TGCGCCAGCAGCCAAGGGGCGCAGGGCTACACCTTC.

Only a few counts were recorded for this clonotype. The rearrangement links TRBV10-1 to TRBJ2-7; 9 positions agree with TRBD1. The CDR3 length is 16 residues. Germline CDR1 and CDR2: WNHNN and SYGVQD (reference sequence). Germline trimming cut 0 bases from V and 5 bases from J; bases unmatched to any gene: 8. In nucleotides, the CDR3 is TGCGCCAGCAGTGAGTCAGTGGGACAGGGTGTCCACGAGCAGTACTTC. This translates into CASSESVGQGVHEQYF.

This clonotype has only a few counts. The V call is TRBV5-8, the J call TRBJ2-1, with a weak D call TRBD2 (6 bases). V dropped 0 bases and J dropped 10 bases, with 11 bases sitting between them. This CDR3 region has 13 residues. CDR1 is SGHTS and CDR2 is YDEGEE in the germline V gene. The CDR3 reads CASSLGDFREQFF. DNA of the CDR3: TGTGCCAGCAGCTTGGGGGACTTCCGGGAGCAGTTCTTC.